The 32 T cell receptor beta chains below all came from one sample that was sequenced in a study of blood T cells in healthy people across ages. Using a J-beta primer mix together with a sample-barcoded 5' primer, a second PCR was run for roughly 7 to 11 cycles. Each CDR3 protein is one row after TCRdb ran MiXCR on the 5' RACE reads. Among 700,000 to 950,000 distinct CDR3 sequences, roughly 45% were seen once, and the ten largest hold around a fifth. The sequencing input was blood. These receptors came from a woman in her fifties or sixties in good health.

Note on this clonotype: The germline gene is not matched at one end of the junction; a read error may be the cause. This chain connects TRBV7-9 to TRBJ2-5; 8 nucleotides match TRBD1. Matching the DNA end better, TRBJ2-7 makes the J call doubtful. CDR1 and CDR2 from the germline V gene are SEHNR and FQNEAQ (reference sequence). The CDR3 contains 12 residues. CDR3 sequence: CSSRTGFHEQYF. CDR3 coding DNA: TGTTCCAGCAGGACAGGGTTTCACGAGCAGTACTTC.

V and J are TRBV6-6 and TRBJ1-1; unclear D gene. V lost 4 bases to trimming and J lost 8 bases, with 14 bases between them. The CDR3 is 13 residues long. The germline gives CDR1 MNHNY, CDR2 SVGAGI (reference sequence). CDR3 nucleotides: TGTGCCAGCAGTTTTGAGGAGCCAGAGGAAGCTTTCTTT. This encodes CASSFEEPEEAFF.

This clonotype appeared a few times. The rearrangement joins TRBV9 to TRBJ2-3; D may be TRBD1 (5 bases). Trimming stripped 4 bases from V and 6 bases from J, with 12 bases between. This CDR3 spans 13 amino acids. From germline, CDR1 is SGDLS and CDR2 YYNGEE. The CDR3 region is CASSPRAWDTQYF. CDR3 DNA: TGTGCCAGCAGCCCCAGGGCTTGGGATACGCAGTATTTT.

This chain connects TRBV13 to TRBJ2-4; D is possibly TRBD2 (6 bases). Deletions cut 5 bases from V and 0 bases from J, with 14 bases between. There are 16 residues in the CDR3. Germline V gives CDR1 PRHDT, CDR2 FYEKMQ (reference sequence). DNA of the CDR3: TGTGCCAGCAGCGGGAGGACGGTACTAGCCAAAAACATTCAGTACTTC. Protein sequence: CASSGRTVLAKNIQYF. Drawing the rest from reference TRBV13 and TRBJ2-4, the complete variable domain is AAGVIQSPRHLIKEKRETATLKCYPIPRHDTVYWYQQGPGQDPQFLISFYEKMQSDKGSIPDRFSAQQFSDYHSELNMSSLELGDSALYFCASSGRTVLAKNIQYFGAGTRLSVL.

Concerning this clonotype: A much larger clone lies a single base off, so this may be a read error. The chain joins TRBV29-1 to TRBJ2-6; 9 nucleotides line up with TRBD1. Germline V lookup: CDR1 SQVTM, CDR2 ANQGSEA. This CDR3 comprises 16 residues. The junction had 8 bases not matched to a gene; V was cut back by 7 bases and J by 1 base. The CDR3 spells CSAETGGVSGANVLTF. In DNA, the CDR3 is TGCAGCGCTGAGACAGGGGGGGTGTCTGGGGCCAACGTCCTGACTTTC.

The chain combines TRBV5-6 with TRBJ2-1; 7 bases are a match to TRBD2. J lost 6 bases, V lost 2 bases, and 14 bases had no gene match. CDR3 size: 17 residues. CDR1 SGHDT and CDR2 YYEEEE come from the germline V gene. The CDR3 DNA reads as TGTGCCAGCAGCTTTAGGAGCGGGATGCACTGGGGCAATGAGCAGTTCTTC. Translation: CASSFRSGMHWGNEQFF.

This clonotype was observed many times. This sequence joins TRBV4-2 and TRBJ2-5, with D uncertain. The end of the DNA fits TRBJ2-7 better, so the J call may be wrong. The CDR3 runs to 13 residues. CDR1 and CDR2 (germline): LGHNA, YNFKEQ. The CDR3 DNA sequence: TGTGCCAGCAGCCAAGATCAAGGGTACGAGCAGTACTTC. Protein: CASSQDQGYEQYF.

This clonotype was counted a few times. The gene calls are TRBV28 and TRBJ2-7, with D possibly matching TRBD1 (6 bases). CDR1 MDHEN and CDR2 SYDVKM come from the germline V gene. The V gene lost 7 bases and the J gene lost 3 bases, with 13 bases spanning the gap. CDR3 length: 13 residues. The CDR3 loop reads CASTTQGIYEQYF. The CDR3 nucleotides read TGTGCCAGCACTACCCAGGGGATCTACGAGCAGTACTTC.

This clonotype appeared a few times. The chain uses TRBV25-1 and TRBJ1-1, with D possibly being TRBD1 (6 bases). Deletions cut 3 bases from V and 1 base from J, with 9 bases between. In germline, CDR1 is MGHDK, CDR2 SYGVNS. This CDR3 comprises 14 residues. CDR3 residues: CASSEGARNTEAFF. The CDR3, as DNA: TGTGCCAGCAGTGAGGGGGCCCGGAACACTGAAGCTTTCTTT.

The chain has TRBV9 and TRBJ1-5; TRBD1 matches at 7 bases. Trimming removed 4 bases from V and 7 bases from J; junction bases left unmatched: 14. Germline V gene lookup returns CDR1 SGDLS and CDR2 YYNGEE. This CDR3 spans 16 amino acids. This chain's CDR3 is CASSSSGTEWSQPQHF. Written as DNA, the CDR3 is TGTGCCAGCAGCTCATCCGGGACAGAGTGGAGCCAGCCCCAGCATTTT.

The chain has TRBV20-1 and TRBJ2-3; 7 bases map to TRBD1. CDR1 DFQATT and CDR2 SNEGSKA come from the germline V gene (reference sequence). The CDR3 is made up of 15 amino acids. The V segment lost 5 bases and the J segment 4 bases; nucleotides outside the gene matches: 12. The CDR3, as DNA: TGCAGTGCTCGAACCGGGACAGAGGTGTCAGATACGCAGTATTTT. The encoded protein is CSARTGTEVSDTQYF.

The V gene is TRBV9, the J gene TRBJ1-1, with no clear D. The CDR3 covers 15 residues. Germline V lookup: CDR1 SGDLS, CDR2 YYNGEE. V was trimmed by 4 bases and J by 1 base, leaving 14 bases between them. CDR3 sequence reads: CASSPETFPNTEAFF. The CDR3 region has the DNA TGTGCCAGCAGCCCTGAGACATTCCCGAACACTGAAGCTTTCTTT.

There are a few counts of this clonotype. The rearrangement joins TRBV9 to TRBJ1-4, with a tentative D call TRBD1 (6 bases). Trimming pared 5 bases from V and 7 bases from J, leaving 21 bases between. The V gene's germline CDR1 is SGDLS and CDR2 YYNGEE. This CDR3 comprises 16 residues. The CDR3 loop is CASSLSLQGLGEKLFF. CDR3 nucleotide sequence: TGTGCCAGCAGTTTAAGTTTACAGGGTCTGGGTGAAAAACTGTTTTTT.

The genes are TRBV7-9 and TRBJ1-1, with a possible D match to TRBD1 (5 bases). Trimming cost V 8 bases and J 4 bases, with 17 bases left between them. Germline assignment: CDR1 SEHNR and CDR2 FQNEAQ (reference sequence). The CDR3 contains 14 residues. CDR3 region: CASVKSGTGTEAFF. As DNA, the CDR3 is TGTGCCAGCGTAAAATCCGGGACCGGCACTGAAGCTTTCTTT.

CDR3 sequence: CASRNKDRTIQYF. The DNA of the CDR3 is TGTGCCAGCAGAAATAAGGACAGAACCATTCAGTACTTC. The J gene is TRBJ2-4, the V gene TRBV6-2 or TRBV6-3; D perhaps matches TRBD1 (6 bases). The CDR3 covers 13 residues. The V gene's germline CDR1 is MNHEY and CDR2 SVGEGT. V was clipped by 6 bases and J by 9 bases, with 15 bases between them.

This chain connects TRBV20-1 to TRBJ2-3; TRBD2 aligns across 7 bases. With 3 bases clipped from V and 4 bases from J, the junction kept 10 bases outside the gene matches. The CDR3 extends over 15 amino acids. Germline lookup yields CDR1 DFQATT and CDR2 SNEGSKA (reference sequence). For the CDR3, the DNA is TGCAGTGCTAGTATTAGGCGGGGGAACCCAGATACGCAGTATTTT. Its translation is CSASIRRGNPDTQYF.

The chain carries TRBV6-2 or TRBV6-3 and TRBJ1-1, with a weak D call TRBD1 (5 bases). Germline CDR1 and CDR2: MNHEY and SVGEGT. The V end lost 1 base, the J end lost 4 bases, and 10 bases lay between the germline ends. This CDR3 contains 14 residues. The CDR3 coding sequence is TGTGCCAGCAGTTACTTGGGACTAACCACTGAAGCTTTCTTT. This translates into CASSYLGLTTEAFF.

The chain is built from TRBV12-3 or TRBV12-4 and TRBJ2-1, with 11 bases matching TRBD2. The ends lost 2 bases at V and 15 bases at J; junction bases unmatched: 3. The CDR3 loop spans 12 amino acids. The CDR3 loop reads CASSLLAGGVFF. CDR3 DNA: TGTGCCAGCAGTTTATTAGCGGGAGGGGTGTTCTTC.

V is TRBV11-1 and J is TRBJ2-1; TRBD2 agrees at 15 bases. The CDR3 contains 17 residues. Per germline, CDR1 SGHAT and CDR2 FQDESV (reference sequence). J lost 9 bases, V lost 1 base, and 7 bases had no gene match. The DNA for the CDR3 is TGTGCCAGCAGCTTAGGTGGACTAGCGGGGGGGTCCGTTGAGCAGTTCTTC. Amino acid sequence: CASSLGGLAGGSVEQFF.

This chain joins TRBV20-1 and TRBJ2-5, with 10 bases that match TRBD2. Germline assignment: CDR1 DFQATT and CDR2 SNEGSKA (reference sequence). Germline trimming cut 6 bases from V and 7 bases from J; bases unmatched to any gene: 14. This CDR3 is 15 amino acids long. The chain's CDR3 is CSARAVSGGAVTQYF. The CDR3 nucleotides are TGCAGTGCCAGGGCGGTCAGCGGGGGGGCAGTGACCCAGTACTTC.

The chain joins TRBV11-3 to TRBJ2-5, with TRBD1 as a possible D gene (5 bases). V lost 6 bases and J lost 9, with 14 bases in between. The CDR3 runs 12 residues. CDR1 is SGHNT and CDR2 is YENEEA in the germline V gene. CDR3 sequence: CASRANQGPQYF. The CDR3 DNA is TGTGCCAGCAGGGCTAACCAGGGTCCCCAGTACTTC. The whole variable domain, remainder taken from reference TRBV11-3 and TRBJ2-5, is EAGVVQSPRYKIIEKKQPVAFWCNPISGHNTLYWYLQNLGQGPELLIRYENEEAVDDSQLPKDRFSAERLKGVDSTLKIQPAELGDSAVYLCASRANQGPQYFGPGTRLLVL.

The V gene is TRBV12-1, the J gene TRBJ2-7; TRBD2 is taken as the D call from the table, unchecked against the DNA. TRBV12-1 is a pseudogene segment. This CDR3 has 16 residues. The CDR3 spells CASSFPSGSKPYEQYF. CDR3 DNA sequence: TGTGCCAGCAGCTTTCCTAGCGGGAGTAAGCCGTACGAGCAGTACTTC.

This chain connects TRBV20-1 to TRBJ1-2; TRBD1 aligns across 7 bases. The CDR3 loop spans 13 amino acids. J gave up 8 bases and V 3 bases, and 9 bases lay outside the gene matches. Germline CDR1 and CDR2: DFQATT and SNEGSKA (reference sequence). CDR3 DNA: TGCAGTGCTAGGGGGACAGCTGTAGGCGGCTACACCTTC. Translated, it gives CSARGTAVGGYTF.

This clonotype showed up many times. The chain recombines TRBV12-3 or TRBV12-4 with TRBJ2-1, with D perhaps assigned TRBD1 or TRBD2 (5 bases each). This CDR3 contains 13 residues. The V gene lost 4 bases and the J gene lost 7 bases, with 11 bases spanning the gap. DNA for the CDR3: TGTGCCAGCAGTTGGGGCGAGGGGAATGAGCAGTTCTTC. Its protein product is CASSWGEGNEQFF.

This clonotype was counted at least ten times. J is TRBJ2-7 and V is TRBV7-2; the D is unclear. The V gene lost 1 base and the J gene lost 2 bases, with 9 bases spanning the gap. Germline CDR1 reads SGHTA; CDR2 reads FQGNSA. CDR3 length: 14 residues. The CDR3 DNA sequence: TGTGCCAGCAGCTTAGGCGACCAAGCCTACGAGCAGTACTTC. As protein: CASSLGDQAYEQYF.

The rearrangement joins TRBV20-1 to TRBJ2-3; the match to TRBD2 covers 10 bases. Germline values: CDR1 DFQATT, CDR2 SNEGSKA (reference sequence). V dropped 3 bases and J dropped 6; count of bases not matched to a gene: 9. The CDR3 has 15 residues. DNA for the CDR3: TGCAGTGCTAGCAGCGGGGGGGGCGAGTTCGATACGCAGTATTTT. Translated, it gives CSASSGGGEFDTQYF.

This clonotype was seen more than once but under ten times. The chain joins TRBV20-1 to TRBJ1-5; D gene unclear. V was shortened by 5 bases and J by 1 base, with 6 bases between the two germline ends. Germline V gives CDR1 DFQATT, CDR2 SNEGSKA (reference sequence). This CDR3 is 12 amino acids long. CDR3 coding DNA: TGCAGTGCTGGGCAGAGCAATCAGCCCCAGCATTTT. This encodes CSAGQSNQPQHF.

The chain is built from TRBV10-2 and TRBJ2-1; TRBD1 matches 11 bases. V dropped 6 bases and J dropped 6; count of bases not matched to a gene: 4. Germline values: CDR1 WSHSY, CDR2 SAAADI. This CDR3 spans 14 amino acids. The CDR3 coding sequence is TGCGCCAGCAGGAGGGACAGGGGGGGCAATGAGCAGTTCTTC. Translating it yields CASRRDRGGNEQFF.

The sample holds a few counts of this clonotype. V and J are TRBV20-1 and TRBJ1-2; 9 bases are shared with TRBD1. Germline V gene lookup returns CDR1 DFQATT and CDR2 SNEGSKA (reference sequence). The junction had 4 bases not matched to a gene; V was cut back by 4 bases and J by 1 base. The CDR3 contains 14 residues. CDR3: CSAKRTGVNYGYTF. The CDR3 DNA is TGCAGTGCTAAGAGGACAGGGGTTAACTATGGCTACACCTTC.

This clonotype was detected a few times. The chain combines TRBV20-1 with TRBJ2-7, with D possibly being TRBD2 (7 bases). Trimming cost V 3 bases and J 5 bases, with 17 bases left between them. The CDR3 totals 14 residues. Germline V gene data show CDR1 as DFQATT and CDR2 as SNEGSKA (reference sequence). CDR3 in amino acids: CSARAWGGKDEQYF. In DNA form, the CDR3 reads TGCAGTGCTAGGGCGTGGGGGGGCAAAGACGAGCAGTACTTC.

Points on this clonotype: A single base separates this from a much larger clone, so it may be a read error. This chain links TRBV4-3 with TRBJ2-1, with D perhaps TRBD2 (5 bases). This CDR3 comprises 15 residues. Germline values: CDR1 LGHNA, CDR2 YSLEER. Trimming left V 0 bases short and J 13 bases short, with 19 bases between. For the CDR3, the DNA is TGCGCCAGCAGCCAAGAGGTCTTCGGAGGAGAGACCCAGTTCTTC. Its protein is CASSQEVFGGETQFF.

The rearrangement joins TRBV20-1 to TRBJ2-5, with no clear D. Germline CDR1 is DFQATT and CDR2 is SNEGSKA (reference sequence). There are 12 residues in the CDR3. Trimming left V 6 bases short and J 11 bases short, with 19 bases between. CDR3 sequence reads: CSATSPGNEQYF. The CDR3 DNA reads as TGCAGTGCGACCTCGCCCGGTAATGAGCAGTACTTC.